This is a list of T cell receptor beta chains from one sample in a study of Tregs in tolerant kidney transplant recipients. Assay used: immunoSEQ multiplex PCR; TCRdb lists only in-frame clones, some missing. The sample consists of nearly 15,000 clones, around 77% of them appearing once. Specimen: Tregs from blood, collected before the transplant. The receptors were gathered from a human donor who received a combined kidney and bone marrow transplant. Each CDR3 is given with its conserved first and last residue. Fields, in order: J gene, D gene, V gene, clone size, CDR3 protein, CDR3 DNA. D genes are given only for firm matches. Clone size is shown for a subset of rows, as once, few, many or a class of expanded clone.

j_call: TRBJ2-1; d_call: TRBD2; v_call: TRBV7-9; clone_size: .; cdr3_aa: CASSSLGLAGGPGQFF; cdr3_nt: TGTGCCAGCAGCTCCCTCGGACTAGCGGGAGGGCCTGGGCAGTTCTTC
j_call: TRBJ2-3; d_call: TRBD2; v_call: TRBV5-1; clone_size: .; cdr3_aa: CASSLGASGGPTDTQYF; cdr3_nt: TGCGCCAGCAGCTTGGGGGCTAGCGGGGGCCCAACAGATACGCAGTATTTT
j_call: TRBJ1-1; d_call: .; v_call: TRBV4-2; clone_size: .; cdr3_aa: CASSQDMNTEAFF; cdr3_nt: TGTGCCAGCAGCCAAGACATGAACACTGAAGCTTTCTTT
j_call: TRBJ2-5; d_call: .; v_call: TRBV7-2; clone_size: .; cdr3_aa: CASSLGAHRGGVQETQYF; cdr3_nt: TGTGCCAGCAGCTTAGGGGCCCACAGGGGAGGCGTCCAAGAGACCCAGTACTTC
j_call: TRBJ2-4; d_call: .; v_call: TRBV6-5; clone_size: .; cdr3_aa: CASSPGLRGNIQYF; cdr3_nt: TGTGCCAGCAGTCCGGGACTTCGAGGCAACATTCAGTACTTC
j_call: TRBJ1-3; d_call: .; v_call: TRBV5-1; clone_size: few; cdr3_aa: CASSLQSSGNTIYF; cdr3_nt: TGCGCCAGCAGCTTACAGAGCTCTGGAAACACCATATATTTT
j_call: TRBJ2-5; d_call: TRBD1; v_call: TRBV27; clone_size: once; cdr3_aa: CASSSDRGGETQYF; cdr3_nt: TGTGCCAGCAGTTCGGACAGGGGAGGGGAGACCCAGTACTTC
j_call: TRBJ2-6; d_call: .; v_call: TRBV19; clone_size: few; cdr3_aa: CASTLGVSGANVLTF; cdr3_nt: TGTGCCAGTACCCTAGGGGTCTCTGGGGCCAACGTCCTGACTTTC
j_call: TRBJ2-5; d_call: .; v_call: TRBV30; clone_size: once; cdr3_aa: CAWSPPYF; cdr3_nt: TGTGCCTGGAGTCCTCCGTACTTC
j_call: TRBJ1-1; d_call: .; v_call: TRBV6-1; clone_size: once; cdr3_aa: CATSRTGTEAFF; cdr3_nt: TGTGCCACCTCGCGAACAGGGACTGAAGCTTTCTTT
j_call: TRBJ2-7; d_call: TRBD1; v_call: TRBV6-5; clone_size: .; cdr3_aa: CASSSSQQGKHEQYF; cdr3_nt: TGTGCCAGCAGTTCCTCACAACAGGGGAAACACGAGCAGTACTTC
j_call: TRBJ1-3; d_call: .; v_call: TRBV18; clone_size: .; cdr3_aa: CASSPRSFYSGNTIYF; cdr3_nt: TGTGCCAGCTCACCACGAAGCTTTTACTCTGGAAACACCATATATTTT
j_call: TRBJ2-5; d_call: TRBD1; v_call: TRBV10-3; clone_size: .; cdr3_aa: CAISETTGKETQYF; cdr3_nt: TGTGCCATCAGTGAAACGACAGGGAAAGAGACCCAGTACTTC
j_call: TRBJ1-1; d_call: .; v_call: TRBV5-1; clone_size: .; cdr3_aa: CASSRVGGSTEAFF; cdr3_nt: TGCGCCAGCAGCCGCGTTGGAGGGAGCACTGAAGCTTTCTTT
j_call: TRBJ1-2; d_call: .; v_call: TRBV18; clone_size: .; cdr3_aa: CASSPPFAPSNYGYTF; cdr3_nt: TGTGCCAGCTCACCACCGTTCGCGCCATCTAACTATGGCTACACCTTC
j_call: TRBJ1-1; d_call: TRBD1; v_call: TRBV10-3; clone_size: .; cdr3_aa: CAISVGRGHKNTEAFF; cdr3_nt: TGTGCCATCAGTGTAGGAAGGGGGCATAAGAACACTGAAGCTTTCTTT
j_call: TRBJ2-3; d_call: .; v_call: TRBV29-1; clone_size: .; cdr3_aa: CSAEFYTDTQYF; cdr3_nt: TGCAGCGCCGAGTTCTACACAGATACGCAGTATTTT
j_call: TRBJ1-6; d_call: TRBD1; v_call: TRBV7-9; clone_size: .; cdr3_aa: CASSPGQGNSPLHF; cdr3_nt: TGTGCCAGCAGCCCGGGACAGGGGAATTCACCCCTCCACTTT
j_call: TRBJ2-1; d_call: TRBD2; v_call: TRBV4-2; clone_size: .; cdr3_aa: CASSRGGRTSGNEQFF; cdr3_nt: TGTGCCAGCAGCCGGGGGGGAAGGACTAGCGGGAATGAGCAGTTCTTC
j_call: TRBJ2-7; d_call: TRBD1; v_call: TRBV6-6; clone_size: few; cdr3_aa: CASSSRTGDYEQYF; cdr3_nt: TGTGCCAGCAGTTCCCGGACAGGGGACTACGAGCAGTACTTC
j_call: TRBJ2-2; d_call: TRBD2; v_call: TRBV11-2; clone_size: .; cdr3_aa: CASIAGLGSTGELFF; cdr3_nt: TGTGCCAGCATCGCGGGACTAGGGTCCACCGGGGAGCTGTTTTTT
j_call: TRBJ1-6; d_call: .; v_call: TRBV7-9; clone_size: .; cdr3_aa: CASSGGRVNSPLHF; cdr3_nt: TGTGCCAGCAGCGGAGGACGAGTTAATTCACCCCTCCACTTT
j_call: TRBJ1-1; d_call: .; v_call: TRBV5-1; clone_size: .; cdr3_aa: CASRAPNTEAFF; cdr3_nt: TGCGCCAGCAGGGCTCCGAACACTGAAGCTTTCTTT
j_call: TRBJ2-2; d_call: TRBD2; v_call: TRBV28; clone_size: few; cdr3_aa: CASTYSGSNTGELFF; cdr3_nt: TGTGCCAGCACTTATAGCGGGAGCAACACCGGGGAGCTGTTTTTT
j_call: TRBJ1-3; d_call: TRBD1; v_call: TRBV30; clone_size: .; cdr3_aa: CAWSVRSGAGGANTIYF; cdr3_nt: TGTGCCTGGAGTGTGAGATCCGGGGCAGGGGGCGCGAACACCATATATTTT
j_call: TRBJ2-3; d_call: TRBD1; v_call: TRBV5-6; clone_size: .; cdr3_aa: CASRTGRPSTDTQYF; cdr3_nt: TGTGCCAGCCGGACAGGGAGACCTAGCACAGATACGCAGTATTTT
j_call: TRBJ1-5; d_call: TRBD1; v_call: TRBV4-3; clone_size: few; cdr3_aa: CASSQGAYRTGAFSNQPQHF; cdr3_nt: TGCGCCAGCAGCCAAGGGGCGTATCGGACAGGGGCGTTTAGCAATCAGCCCCAGCATTTT
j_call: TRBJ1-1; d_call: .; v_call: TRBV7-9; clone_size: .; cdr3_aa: CASSSREGGGTEAFF; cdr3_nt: TGTGCCAGCAGCTCCCGGGAGGGGGGGGGCACTGAAGCTTTCTTT
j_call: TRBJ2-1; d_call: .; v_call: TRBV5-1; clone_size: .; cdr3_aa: CASSLAPSEYNEQFF; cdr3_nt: TGCGCCAGCAGCTTGGCCCCTAGCGAATACAATGAGCAGTTCTTC
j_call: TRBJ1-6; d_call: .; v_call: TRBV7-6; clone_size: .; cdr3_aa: CASRQGGASPLHF; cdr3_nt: TGTGCCAGCAGACAGGGAGGGGCATCACCCCTCCACTTT
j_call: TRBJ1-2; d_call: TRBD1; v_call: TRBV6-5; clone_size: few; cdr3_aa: CASSYSPRTGEGYTF; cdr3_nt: TGTGCCAGCAGTTACTCTCCCAGGACAGGGGAAGGCTACACCTTC
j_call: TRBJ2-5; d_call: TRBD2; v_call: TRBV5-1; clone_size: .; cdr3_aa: CASSGGGYQETQYF; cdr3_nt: TGCGCCAGCAGCGGGGGAGGGTACCAAGAGACCCAGTACTTC
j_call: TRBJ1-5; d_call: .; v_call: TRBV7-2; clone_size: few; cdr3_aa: CASSLGEPQHF; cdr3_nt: TGTGCCAGCAGCCTCGGGGAGCCCCAGCATTTT
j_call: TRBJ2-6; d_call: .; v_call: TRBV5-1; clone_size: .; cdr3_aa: CASSFGVGANVLTF; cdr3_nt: TGCGCCAGCAGCTTCGGGGTGGGGGCCAACGTCCTGACTTTC
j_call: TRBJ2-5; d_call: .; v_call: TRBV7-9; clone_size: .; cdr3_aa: CASSFGRETQYF; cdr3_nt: TGTGCCAGCAGCTTTGGGAGGGAGACCCAGTACTTC
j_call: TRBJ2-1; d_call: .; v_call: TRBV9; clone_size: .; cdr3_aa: CASSGGPGRDEQFF; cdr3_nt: TGTGCCAGCAGCGGGGGGCCGGGTCGAGATGAGCAGTTCTTC
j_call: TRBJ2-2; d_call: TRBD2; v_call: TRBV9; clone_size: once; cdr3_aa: CASRSGGAGTGELFF; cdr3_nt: TGTGCCAGCAGGAGCGGGGGGGCCGGCACCGGGGAGCTGTTTTTT
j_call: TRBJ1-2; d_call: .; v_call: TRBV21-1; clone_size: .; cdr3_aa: CASSRPGQGLTNYGYTF; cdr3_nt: TGTGCCAGCAGCCGACCGGGACAGGGTTTGACTAACTATGGCTACACCTTC
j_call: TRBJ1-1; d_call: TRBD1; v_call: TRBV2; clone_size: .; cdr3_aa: CASDQWDRGNTEAFF; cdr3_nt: TGTGCCAGCGATCAATGGGACAGGGGGAACACTGAAGCTTTCTTT
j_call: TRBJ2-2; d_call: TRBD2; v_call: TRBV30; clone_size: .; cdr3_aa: CACSGRGTGELFF; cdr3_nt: TGTGCCTGTAGCGGGAGAGGGACCGGGGAGCTGTTTTTT
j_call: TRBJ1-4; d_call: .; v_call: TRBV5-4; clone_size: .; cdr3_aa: CASSLDSPEGKLFF; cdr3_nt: TGTGCCAGCAGCTTGGACAGCCCAGAGGGAAAACTGTTTTTT
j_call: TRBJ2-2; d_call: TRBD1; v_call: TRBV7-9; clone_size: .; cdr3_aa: CASSLWVTGPTGELFF; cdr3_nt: TGTGCCAGCAGCTTATGGGTGACAGGGCCCACCGGGGAGCTGTTTTTT
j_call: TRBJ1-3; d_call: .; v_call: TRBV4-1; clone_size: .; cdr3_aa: CASSQDRDSSSGNTIYF; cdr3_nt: TGCGCCAGCAGCCAAGATCGGGACTCGAGCTCTGGAAACACCATATATTTT
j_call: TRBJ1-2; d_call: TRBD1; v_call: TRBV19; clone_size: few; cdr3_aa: CASTPRGQGGIDGYTF; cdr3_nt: TGTGCCAGTACCCCACGAGGACAGGGGGGTATCGATGGCTACACCTTC
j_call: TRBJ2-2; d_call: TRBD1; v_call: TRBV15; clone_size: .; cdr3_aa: CATSGQTGPGELFF; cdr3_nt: TGTGCCACCAGCGGACAGACAGGGCCCGGGGAGCTGTTTTTT
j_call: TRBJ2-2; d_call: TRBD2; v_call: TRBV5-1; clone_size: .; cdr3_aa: CASSLVLAGDLAGELFF; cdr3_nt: TGCGCCAGCAGCTTGGTGCTAGCGGGAGATCTTGCCGGGGAGCTGTTTTTT
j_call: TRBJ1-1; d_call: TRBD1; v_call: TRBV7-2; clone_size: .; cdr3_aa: CASSFGQGLVAEAFF; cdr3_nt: TGTGCCAGCAGCTTCGGACAGGGCCTCGTCGCTGAAGCTTTCTTT
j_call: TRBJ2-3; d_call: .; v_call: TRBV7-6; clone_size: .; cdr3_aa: CATTGLLENTQYF; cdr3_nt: TGTGCCACTACGGGACTCCTGGAGAATACGCAGTATTTT
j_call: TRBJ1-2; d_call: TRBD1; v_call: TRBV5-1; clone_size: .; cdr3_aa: CASSLAGAGGRGYTF; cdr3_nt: TGCGCCAGCAGCTTGGCCGGGGCAGGGGGCAGAGGCTACACCTTC
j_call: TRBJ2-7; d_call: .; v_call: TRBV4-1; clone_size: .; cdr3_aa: CASSPLWGHEQYF; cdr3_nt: TGCGCCAGCAGCCCCCTTTGGGGGCACGAGCAGTACTTC
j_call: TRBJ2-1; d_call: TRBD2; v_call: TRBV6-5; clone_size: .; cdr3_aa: CASSRTSGVIYEQFF; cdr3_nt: TGTGCCAGCAGCCGTACTAGCGGGGTAATTTATGAGCAGTTCTTC
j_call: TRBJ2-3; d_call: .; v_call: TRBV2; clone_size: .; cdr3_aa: CASSPRLGAKTDTQYF; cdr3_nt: TGTGCCAGCAGTCCTAGGCTGGGGGCTAAGACAGATACGCAGTATTTT
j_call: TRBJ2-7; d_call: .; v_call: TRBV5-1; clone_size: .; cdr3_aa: CASSLGDTGQYF; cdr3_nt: TGCGCCAGCAGCTTGGGTGACACCGGGCAGTACTTC
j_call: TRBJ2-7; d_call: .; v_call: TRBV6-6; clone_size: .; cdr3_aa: CASSQTPRYYEQYF; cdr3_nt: TGTGCCAGCAGCCAGACTCCGCGCTACTACGAGCAGTACTTC